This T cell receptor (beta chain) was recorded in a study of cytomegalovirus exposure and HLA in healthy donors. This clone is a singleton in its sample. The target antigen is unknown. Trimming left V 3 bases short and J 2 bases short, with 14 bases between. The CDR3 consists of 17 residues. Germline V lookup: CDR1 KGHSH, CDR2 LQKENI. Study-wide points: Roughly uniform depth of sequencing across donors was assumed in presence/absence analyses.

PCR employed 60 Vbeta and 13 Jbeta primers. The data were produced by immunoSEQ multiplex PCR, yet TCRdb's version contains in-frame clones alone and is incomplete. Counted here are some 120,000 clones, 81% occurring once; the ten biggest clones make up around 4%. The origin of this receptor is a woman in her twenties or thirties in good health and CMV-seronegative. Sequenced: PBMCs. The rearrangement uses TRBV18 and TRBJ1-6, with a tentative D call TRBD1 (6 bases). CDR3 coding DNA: TGTGCCAGCTCACCGCAACAGGGAAACCCCTATAATTCACCCCTCCACTTT. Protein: CASSPQQGNPYNSPLHF.